These 19 T cell receptor beta chains came from one sample sequenced in a study of cytomegalovirus exposure and HLA in healthy donors. Primers included in the PCR were 60 Vbeta and 13 Jbeta primers. Profiled with immunoSEQ multiplex PCR; TCRdb holds only in-frame clones, not every one. The table shows about 240,000 clones, with around four fifths occurring only once. The specimen sequenced was PBMCs. These receptors were obtained from a boy aged 5-17 years in good health and CMV-seronegative.

V is TRBV19 and J is TRBJ1-3; D unclear. Trimming took 4 bases from V and 0 from J, leaving 13 bases between them. The CDR3 totals 16 residues. The germline V gene encodes CDR1 LNHDA and CDR2 SQIVND (reference sequence). The CDR3 DNA sequence: TGTGCCAGTAGTACCATTCAGGTCGCCTCTGGAAACACCATATATTTT. This gives the protein CASSTIQVASGNTIYF.

CDR3 residues: CASSLVGGGGYEQYF. The CDR3 nucleotides read TGTGCCAGCAGCTTGGTTGGCGGGGGTGGCTACGAGCAGTACTTC. The V and J genes are TRBV5-6 and TRBJ2-7, with TRBD2 identical over 7 bases. Germline V CDR1 and CDR2: SGHDT, YYEEEE. The V segment lost 0 bases and the J segment 3 bases; nucleotides outside the gene matches: 6. The CDR3 sequence is 15 residues long.

This chain uses TRBV5-1 with TRBJ2-1; 12 nucleotides match TRBD2. The CDR3 contains 16 residues. Unmatched junction bases numbered 6, after V lost 4 bases and J lost 4 bases. Germline lookup yields CDR1 SGHRS and CDR2 YFSETQ. CDR3 in DNA: TGCGCCAGCAGCGCATCGGGACTAGCGGGTTACAATGAGCAGTTCTTC. It encodes CASSASGLAGYNEQFF.

The gene calls are TRBV6-5 and TRBJ1-6; D is undetermined. CDR1 is MNHEY, CDR2 SVGAGI, per germline. CDR3 length: 13 amino acids. V lost 0 bases and J 14 bases, leaving 11 bases between the germline ends. CDR3 loop: CASSYSSYFSLHF. CDR3 in DNA: TGTGCCAGCAGTTACTCGAGTTACTTCTCCCTCCACTTT.

This clone has just a few counts. V is TRBV4-1 and J is TRBJ2-1; 7 nucleotides line up with TRBD2. V trimming: 0 bases; J trimming: 4 bases; junction bases outside the gene matches: 9. CDR1 and CDR2 from the germline V gene are MGHRA and YSYEKL. This CDR3 region has 17 residues. CDR3 sequence: CASSQEFQRGFYNEQFF. In DNA, the CDR3 is TGCGCCAGCAGCCAAGAATTCCAGCGGGGTTTTTACAATGAGCAGTTCTTC.

This chain uses TRBV19 with TRBJ1-5; D perhaps matches TRBD1 (6 bases). Trimming removed 6 bases at V and 0 bases at J, with 21 bases between. In germline, CDR1 is LNHDA, CDR2 SQIVND (reference sequence). The CDR3 runs to 18 residues. CDR3 amino acids: CASSVTQGSLYSNQPQHF. The CDR3 DNA reads as TGTGCCAGTAGCGTGACACAGGGATCCTTATATAGCAATCAGCCCCAGCATTTT.

The J gene is TRBJ2-2, the V gene TRBV19, with 12 bases lining up with TRBD2. V gave up 6 bases and J gave up 1 base; unmatched junction bases: 3. This CDR3 comprises 16 residues. From germline, CDR1 is LNHDA and CDR2 SQIVND (reference sequence). Here the CDR3 DNA reads TGTGCCAGTAGCGGGACTAGCGGGTTGAACACCGGGGAGCTGTTTTTT. This codes for CASSGTSGLNTGELFF. The entire variable domain, with the rest obtained from reference TRBV19 and TRBJ2-2, is as follows: DGGITQSPKYLFRKEGQNVTLSCEQNLNHDAMYWYRQDPGQGLRLIYYSQIVNDFQKGDIAEGYSVSREKKESFPLTVTSAQKNPTAFYLCASSGTSGLNTGELFFGEGSRLTVL.

This chain connects TRBV7-9 to TRBJ2-1; D unclear. The germline gives CDR1 SEHNR, CDR2 FQNEAQ (reference sequence). The CDR3 loop spans 12 amino acids. Trimming stripped 5 bases from V and 3 bases from J, with 5 bases between. This chain's CDR3 is CASSPGYNEQFF. The CDR3 DNA reads as TGTGCCAGCAGCCCAGGCTACAATGAGCAGTTCTTC.

The chain recombines TRBV29-1 with TRBJ2-4, with D tentatively TRBD2 (6 bases). V gave up 1 base and J gave up 0 bases, with 16 bases separating them. Germline values: CDR1 SQVTM, CDR2 ANQGSEA. CDR3 size: 17 residues. Written as DNA, the CDR3 is TGCAGCGTTGAAGTGGGCGCTAGCGACCTAGCCAAAAACATTCAGTACTTC. Translation: CSVEVGASDLAKNIQYF.

J is TRBJ2-2 and V is TRBV5-1; D is ambiguous. Germline assignment: CDR1 SGHRS and CDR2 YFSETQ. The CDR3 covers 14 residues. V was pared by 3 bases and J by 2 bases, with 8 bases between. CDR3 bases: TGCGCCAGCAGCTACAGCCCCAACACCGGGGAGCTGTTTTTT. Its translation is CASSYSPNTGELFF.

V is TRBV5-1 and J is TRBJ2-4; TRBD2 agrees at 7 bases. V was pared by 0 bases and J by 8 bases, with 8 bases of the junction left unmatched. There are 15 residues in the CDR3. Germline CDR1 reads SGHRS; CDR2 reads YFSETQ. CDR3: CASSLATGRGDIQYF. The DNA of the CDR3 is TGCGCCAGCAGCTTGGCCACGGGGAGGGGCGACATTCAGTACTTC.

This clone appeared once. This chain uses TRBV6-5 with TRBJ1-2, with D possibly matching TRBD1 (5 bases). V shed 5 bases and J shed 3 bases, with 16 bases lying between them. The CDR3 extends over 15 amino acids. Germline values: CDR1 MNHEY, CDR2 SVGAGI. The CDR3 protein is CASSGGGRGDYGYTF. CDR3 DNA sequence: TGTGCCAGCAGTGGTGGAGGGAGGGGTGACTATGGCTACACCTTC.

This clone was seen a single time. The J gene is TRBJ2-5, the V gene TRBV10-3, with TRBD1 matching 10 bases. The J call is in doubt because the DNA end fits TRBJ2-7 better. The CDR3 contains 17 residues. In germline, CDR1 is ENHRY, CDR2 SYGVKD. The chain's CDR3 is CAISVRLGTGEGYEQYF. In nucleotides, the CDR3 is TGTGCCATCAGTGTGCGACTGGGGACAGGGGAAGGGTACGAGCAGTACTTC.

The rearrangement links TRBV28 to TRBJ2-1; tentatively, D is TRBD1 (6 bases). Germline CDR1 and CDR2: MDHEN and SYDVKM. This CDR3 region has 13 residues. Between the trimmed V and J ends, which lost 9 bases and 2 bases, there was a span of 11 bases. The CDR3 loop is CASLRTAYNEQFF. The CDR3 coding sequence is TGTGCCAGTCTTAGGACAGCCTACAATGAGCAGTTCTTC.

The chain recombines TRBV11-3 with TRBJ2-5; D gene ambiguous. This CDR3 region has 14 residues. V lost 7 bases to trimming and J lost 0 bases, with 12 bases between them. The germline V gene encodes CDR1 SGHNT and CDR2 YENEEA. In nucleotides, the CDR3 is TGTGCCAGCAACAATGGCCAGTACCAAGAGACCCAGTACTTC. Translated: CASNNGQYQETQYF.

This clone occurred a few times. V gene TRBV6-5 combines with J gene TRBJ1-2, with a weak D call TRBD1 (6 bases). Germline V lookup: CDR1 MNHEY, CDR2 SVGAGI. The CDR3 is 15 residues long. Deletions cut 6 bases from V and 2 bases from J, with 16 bases between. In DNA, the CDR3 is TGTGCCAGCAGCCTCGGGACACCCGAAAACTATGGCTACACCTTC. Its protein product is CASSLGTPENYGYTF.

The CDR3 here is CASSLVSLTVGELFF. CDR3 bases: TGTGCCAGCAGCTTAGTCTCGCTTACGGTGGGGGAGCTGTTTTTT. The chain joins TRBV7-2 to TRBJ2-2; D call uncertain. The CDR3 contains 15 residues. V was trimmed by 1 base and J by 8 bases, leaving 14 bases between them. Germline CDR1 is SGHTA and CDR2 is FQGNSA.

This chain links TRBV4-2 with TRBJ2-5, with a weak D call TRBD2 (6 bases). This CDR3 contains 13 residues. The ends were cut back, 4 bases at V and 5 bases at J, with 11 bases in the middle. Germline lookup yields CDR1 LGHNA and CDR2 YNFKEQ. CDR3 in amino acids: CASSRGVEETQYF. The CDR3 region has the DNA TGTGCCAGCAGCCGGGGGGTCGAGGAGACCCAGTACTTC.

The J gene is TRBJ2-1, the V gene TRBV29-1; no clear D. The CDR3 consists of 12 residues. Germline V gene lookup returns CDR1 SQVTM and CDR2 ANQGSEA. V lost 4 bases, J lost 3 bases, and 7 bases lay in between. CDR3 protein: CSVVHYYNEQFF. CDR3 sequence (DNA): TGCAGCGTTGTTCACTACTACAATGAGCAGTTCTTC.